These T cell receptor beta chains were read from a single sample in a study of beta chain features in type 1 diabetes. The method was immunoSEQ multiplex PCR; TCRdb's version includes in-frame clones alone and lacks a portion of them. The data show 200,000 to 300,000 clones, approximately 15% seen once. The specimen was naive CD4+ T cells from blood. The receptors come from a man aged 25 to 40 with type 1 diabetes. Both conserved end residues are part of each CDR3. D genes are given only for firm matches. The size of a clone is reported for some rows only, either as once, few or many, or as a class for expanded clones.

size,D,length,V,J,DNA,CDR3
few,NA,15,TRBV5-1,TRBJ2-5,TGCGCCAGCAGCTTGGAGGGAGCCCAGGGGGAGACCCAGTACTTC,CASSLEGAQGETQYF
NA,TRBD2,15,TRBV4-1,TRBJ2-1,TGCGCCAGCAGCCAAGTGCCGGGACTAAGCAATGAGCAGTTCTTC,CASSQVPGLSNEQFF
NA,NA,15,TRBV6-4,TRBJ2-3,TGTGCCAGCAGGTTGGCAGGGCCCTTGGAGGATACGCAGTATTTT,CASRLAGPLEDTQYF
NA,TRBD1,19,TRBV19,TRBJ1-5,TGTGCCAGTAGTATGGGCCCGGGACAGGGGGCTTTTGGCAATCAGCCCCAGCATTTT,CASSMGPGQGAFGNQPQHF
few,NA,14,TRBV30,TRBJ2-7,TGTGCCTGGAGTGTACAGGAAGACTCCTACGAGCAGTACTTC,CAWSVQEDSYEQYF
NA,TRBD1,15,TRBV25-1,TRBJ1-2,TGTGCCAGCAGGTCCTGGGGGACAGGCCAGTGGGGCTACACCTTC,CASRSWGTGQWGYTF
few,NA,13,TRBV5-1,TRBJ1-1,TGCGCCAGCAGCTTAGGAGGGAACACTGAAGCTTTCTTT,CASSLGGNTEAFF
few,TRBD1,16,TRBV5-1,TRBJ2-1,TGCGCCAGCAGCTTGGTTTCTGACAGGGAGTTAAGTGGGCAGTTCTTC,CASSLVSDRELSGQFF
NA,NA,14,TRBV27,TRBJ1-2,TGTGCCAGCAGTTCCCGGGGGGGGGTCTATGGCTACACCTTC,CASSSRGGVYGYTF
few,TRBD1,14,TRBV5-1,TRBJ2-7,TGCGCCAGCAGCTTGGTGGACAGGGCCTACGAGCAGTACTTC,CASSLVDRAYEQYF
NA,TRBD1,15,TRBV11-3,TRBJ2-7,TGTGCCAGCAGCGGGCGGACAGGGTCGGAGGTCGAGCAGTACTTC,CASSGRTGSEVEQYF
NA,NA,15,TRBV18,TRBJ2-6,TGTGCCAGCTCACAACTACCTTCTGGGGCCAACGTCCTGACTTTC,CASSQLPSGANVLTF
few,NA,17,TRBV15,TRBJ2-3,TGTGCCACCAGCAGAGATCTAGGGACTCTAACGGGGGATACGCAGTATTTT,CATSRDLGTLTGDTQYF
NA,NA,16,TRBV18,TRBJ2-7,TGTGCCAGCTCACCCGTCGGTTCTGGGACAAACTACGAGCAGTACTTC,CASSPVGSGTNYEQYF
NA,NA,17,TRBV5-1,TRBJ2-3,TGCGCCAGCAGCTTGGGCGGTGACCCGATGGGCACAGATACGCAGTATTTT,CASSLGGDPMGTDTQYF
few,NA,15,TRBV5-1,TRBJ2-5,TGCGCCAGCATCCTTTGGGGGGAGCCCCAAGAGACCCAGTACTTC,CASILWGEPQETQYF
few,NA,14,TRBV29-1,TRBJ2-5,TGCAGCGTTTTCCCCGTGGGCTGGCAAGAGACCCAGTACTTC,CSVFPVGWQETQYF
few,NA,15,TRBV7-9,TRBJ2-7,TGTGCCAGCAGCGTGCTTAGGGGTCGTTCCTACGAGCAGTACTTC,CASSVLRGRSYEQYF
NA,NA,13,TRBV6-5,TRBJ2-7,TGTGCCAGCAGTTACGACACCACAGGGCAGCAGTACTTC,CASSYDTTGQQYF
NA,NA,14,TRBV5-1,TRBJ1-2,TGCGCCAGCAGCTTGGACAGTCATAACTATGGCTACACCTTC,CASSLDSHNYGYTF
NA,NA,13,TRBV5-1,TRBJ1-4,TGCGCCAGCAGAGGGACTTCCGCCGAAAAACTGTTTTTT,CASRGTSAEKLFF
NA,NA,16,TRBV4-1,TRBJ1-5,TGCGCCAGCAGCCAAACTCTCCTGGACGGGAGTCAGCCCCAGCATTTT,CASSQTLLDGSQPQHF
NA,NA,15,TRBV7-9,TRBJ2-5,TGTGCCAGCACCCACGGAGGGCCCTCACCCGAGACCCAGTACTTC,CASTHGGPSPETQYF
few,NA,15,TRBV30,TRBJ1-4,TGTGCCTGGAGTGCCGGGCTAGGGGAAAATGAAAAACTGTTTTTT,CAWSAGLGENEKLFF
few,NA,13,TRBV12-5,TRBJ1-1,TGTGCTAGTGGTTTGTCAGTGAACACTGAAGCTTTCTTT,CASGLSVNTEAFF
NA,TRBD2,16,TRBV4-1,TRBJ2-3,TGCGCCAGCAGCCAAGGACTAGCGGGTAGCACAGATACGCAGTATTTT,CASSQGLAGSTDTQYF
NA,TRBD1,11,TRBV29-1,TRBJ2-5,TGCAGCGTCAGGACAGGAGAGACCCAGTACTTC,CSVRTGETQYF
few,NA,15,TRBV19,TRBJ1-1,TGTGCCAGTAGTATCTCCCTCCGTATCAACACTGAAGCTTTCTTT,CASSISLRINTEAFF
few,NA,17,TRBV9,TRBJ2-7,TGTGCCAGCAGCGTAGGCTGGGGTGGGGCTGAAGCCTACGAGCAGTACTTC,CASSVGWGGAEAYEQYF
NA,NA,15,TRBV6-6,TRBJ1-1,TGTGCCAGCAGTTACTACCCGGGAGATAACACTGAAGCTTTCTTT,CASSYYPGDNTEAFF
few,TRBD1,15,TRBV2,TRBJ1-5,TGTGCCAGCAGCCCCGGGACAGATAGCAATCAGCCCCAGCATTTT,CASSPGTDSNQPQHF
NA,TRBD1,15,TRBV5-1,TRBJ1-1,TGCGCCAGCAGCCCCTGGACAGGGGCTAACACTGAAGCTTTCTTT,CASSPWTGANTEAFF